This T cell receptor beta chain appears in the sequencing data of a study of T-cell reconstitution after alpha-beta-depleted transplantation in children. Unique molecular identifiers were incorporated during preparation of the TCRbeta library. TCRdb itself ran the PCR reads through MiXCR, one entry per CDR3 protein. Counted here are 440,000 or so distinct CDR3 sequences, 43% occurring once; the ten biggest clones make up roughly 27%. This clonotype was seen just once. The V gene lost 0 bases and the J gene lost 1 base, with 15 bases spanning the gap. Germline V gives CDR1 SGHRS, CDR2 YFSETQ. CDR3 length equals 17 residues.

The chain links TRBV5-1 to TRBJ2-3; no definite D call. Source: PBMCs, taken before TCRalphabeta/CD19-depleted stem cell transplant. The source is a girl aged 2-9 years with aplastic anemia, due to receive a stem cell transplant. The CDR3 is CASSLGPRTRGTDTQYF. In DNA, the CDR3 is TGCGCCAGCAGCTTGGGCCCCAGGACCCGGGGCACAGATACGCAGTATTTT.